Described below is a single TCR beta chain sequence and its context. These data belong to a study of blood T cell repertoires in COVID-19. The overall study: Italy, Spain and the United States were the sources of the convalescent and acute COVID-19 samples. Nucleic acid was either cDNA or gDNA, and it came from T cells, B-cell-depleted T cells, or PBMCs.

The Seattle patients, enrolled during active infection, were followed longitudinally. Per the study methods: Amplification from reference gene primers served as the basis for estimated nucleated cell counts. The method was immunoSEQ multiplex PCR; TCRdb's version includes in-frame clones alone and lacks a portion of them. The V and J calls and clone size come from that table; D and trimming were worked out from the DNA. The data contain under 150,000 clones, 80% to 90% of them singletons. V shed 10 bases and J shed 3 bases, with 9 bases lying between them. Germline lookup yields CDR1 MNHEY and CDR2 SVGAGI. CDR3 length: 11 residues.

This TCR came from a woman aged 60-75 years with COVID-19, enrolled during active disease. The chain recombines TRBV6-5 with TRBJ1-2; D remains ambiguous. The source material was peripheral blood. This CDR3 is CAIYTHYGYTF. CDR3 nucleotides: TGTGCCATATACACACACTATGGCTACACCTTC.